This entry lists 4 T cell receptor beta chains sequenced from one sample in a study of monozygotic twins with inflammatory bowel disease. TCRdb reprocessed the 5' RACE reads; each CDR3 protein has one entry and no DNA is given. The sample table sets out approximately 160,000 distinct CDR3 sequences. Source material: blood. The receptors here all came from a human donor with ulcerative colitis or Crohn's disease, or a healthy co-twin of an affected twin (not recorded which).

CDR3 region: CASSWSASSYNEQFF. The V and J genes are TRBV5-1 and TRBJ2-1; TCRdb outputs TRBD1, but without DNA this stays unchecked. CDR1 and CDR2 (germline): SGHRS, YFSETQ. This CDR3 is 15 amino acids long.

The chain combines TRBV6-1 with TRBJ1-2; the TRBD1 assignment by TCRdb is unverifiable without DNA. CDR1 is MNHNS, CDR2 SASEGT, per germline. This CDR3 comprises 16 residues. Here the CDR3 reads CASRQGQILTAYGYTF.

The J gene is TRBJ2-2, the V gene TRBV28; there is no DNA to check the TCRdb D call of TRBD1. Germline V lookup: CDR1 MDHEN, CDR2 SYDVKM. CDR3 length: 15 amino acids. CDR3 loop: CASSFIQASAGELFF.

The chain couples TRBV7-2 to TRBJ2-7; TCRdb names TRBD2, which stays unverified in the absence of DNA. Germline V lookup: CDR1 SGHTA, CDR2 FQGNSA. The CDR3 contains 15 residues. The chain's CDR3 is CASSSSSGIVYEQYF.